Each of the 26 T cell receptor beta chains below was sequenced from the same sample in a study of blood T cell repertoires in COVID-19. This table comes from immunoSEQ multiplex PCR, and its TCRdb copy is limited to in-frame clones, with some not included. This sample has around 280,000 clones, with around four fifths found just once. Source material: peripheral blood. Receptors originate from a woman between 50 and 59 years old with active or convalescent COVID-19.

Regarding this clone: The conserved phenylalanine or tryptophan is not found at the CDR3 terminus, so this likely reflects a read error. Because the CDR3's place on the DNA is in doubt, the DNA is left out and the CDR3 is given as listed by TCRdb. The chain couples TRBV2 to TRBJ2-7; the table assigns TRBD1, which was not confirmed against the DNA. Germline CDR1 and CDR2: SNHLY and FYNNEI. The CDR3 is 11 residues long, counting both termini. The CDR3 reads CASSYQGPRFL.

This chain uses TRBV4-1 with TRBJ2-7, with TRBD2 identical over 7 bases. The V and J ends lost 0 bases and 0 bases, in that order; junction bases with no gene match: 8. There are 17 residues in the CDR3. CDR1 and CDR2 (germline): MGHRA, YSYEKL. CDR3 DNA: TGCGCCAGCAGCCAAGATGGGAGGGCGGGAGCCTCCTACGAGCAGTACTTC. Its protein is CASSQDGRAGASYEQYF.

The rearrangement links TRBV7-9 to TRBJ2-3; D ambiguous. Germline V gene data show CDR1 as SEHNR and CDR2 as FQNEAQ (reference sequence). The V end lost 5 bases, the J end lost 0 bases, and 12 bases lay between the germline ends. The CDR3 contains 15 residues. The CDR3 sequence: CASSPRSLSTDTQYF. The CDR3 nucleotides are TGTGCCAGCAGCCCAAGAAGCCTAAGCACAGATACGCAGTATTTT.

This clone was found once. This chain links TRBV7-8 with TRBJ1-5; D uncertain. The CDR3 sequence is 13 residues long. CDR1 and CDR2 (germline): SGHVS, FQNEAQ. V lost 1 base, J lost 7 bases, and 8 bases lay in between. The CDR3 bases are TGTGCCAGCAGCTTAGGCAGTCTCCAGCCCCAGCATTTT. Residues: CASSLGSLQPQHF.

The chain's CDR3 is CASSFYLAGDNEQFF. CDR3 coding DNA: TGTGCCAGCAGCTTTTATCTAGCGGGAGACAATGAGCAGTTCTTC. The chain carries TRBV7-9 and TRBJ2-1, with 10 bases matching TRBD2. Germline V gene lookup returns CDR1 SEHNR and CDR2 FQNEAQ (reference sequence). The CDR3 is made up of 15 amino acids. Germline trimming cut 3 bases from V and 5 bases from J; bases unmatched to any gene: 4.

Notes on this clone: The sample has other DNA sequences that encode this CDR3 too. V usage is TRBV7-8 and J usage is TRBJ1-1, with D maybe TRBD1 (5 bases). Germline loops: CDR1 SGHVS, CDR2 FQNEAQ. Trimming shortened V by 6 bases and J by 1 base, and 9 bases separated the two germline ends. The CDR3 sequence is 13 residues long. In DNA, the CDR3 is TGTGCCAGCAGTTCAGACAGGAACACTGAAGCTTTCTTT. Its translation: CASSSDRNTEAFF.

This chain uses TRBV3-1 (or the pseudogene TRBV3-2) with TRBJ1-1, with a weak D call TRBD1 (5 bases). V was trimmed by 7 bases and J by 8 bases, leaving 14 bases between them. The CDR3 is 12 amino acids. Germline lookup yields CDR1 LGHDT and CDR2 YNNKEL (reference sequence). Here the CDR3 reads CASTTQGLEAFF. CDR3 DNA: TGTGCCAGCACCACCCAGGGATTAGAAGCTTTCTTT.

The V gene is TRBV4-2, the J gene TRBJ1-2; no firm D call. The CDR3 consists of 13 residues. Germline-derived CDR1 and CDR2 are LGHNA and YNFKEQ. The ends were cut back, 1 base at V and 10 bases at J, with 13 bases in the middle. The CDR3 loop reads CASSQGYGSSYTF. The CDR3, as DNA: TGTGCCAGCAGCCAAGGTTACGGGTCCTCCTACACCTTC.

The CDR3 is CASSLAPGGWTEAFF. CDR3 coding DNA: TGTGCCAGCAGCTTAGCTCCGGGGGGTTGGACTGAAGCTTTCTTT. V gene TRBV7-9 combines with J gene TRBJ1-1, with a possible D match to TRBD1 (5 bases). The V end was cut by 0 bases, the J end by 5 bases, with 13 bases between. This CDR3 region has 15 residues. The V gene's germline CDR1 is SEHNR and CDR2 FQNEAQ (reference sequence). Full variable domain (remainder filled in from reference TRBV7-9 and TRBJ1-1): DTGVSQNPRHKITKRGQNVTFRCDPISEHNRLYWYRQTLGQGPEFLTYFQNEAQLEKSRLLSDRFSAERPKGSFSTLEIQRTEQGDSAMYLCASSLAPGGWTEAFFGQGTRLTVV.

The rearrangement joins TRBV27 to TRBJ1-5; 7 nucleotides align to TRBD1. This CDR3 has 14 residues. Trimming removed 11 bases from V and 2 bases from J; junction bases left unmatched: 9. The V gene's germline CDR1 is MNHEY and CDR2 SMNVEV (reference sequence). DNA of the CDR3: TGTGCCGCGTCTTCCGGACAGGGCAATCAGCCCCAGCATTTT. Translating it yields CAASSGQGNQPQHF.

This clone has only a few counts. V usage is TRBV7-9 and J usage is TRBJ2-7, with 11 positions matching TRBD1. The CDR3 runs 15 residues. V was clipped by 4 bases and J by 6 bases; unmatched bases: 8. The germline V gene has CDR1 SEHNR and CDR2 FQNEAQ (reference sequence). The CDR3 loop is CASSWTGGLEREQYF. CDR3 nucleotides: TGTGCCAGCAGCTGGACAGGGGGCCTGGAACGCGAGCAGTACTTC.

The chain carries TRBV9 and TRBJ2-5, with TRBD1 identical over 9 bases. V was clipped by 4 bases and J by 9 bases; unmatched bases: 13. This CDR3 spans 15 amino acids. Germline CDR1 SGDLS, CDR2 YYNGEE. CDR3 coding DNA: TGTGCCAGCAGCCCCAAGGGACAGGGCTCCCTAGCCCAGTACTTC. This translates into CASSPKGQGSLAQYF.

This clone was recorded only once. This chain joins TRBV7-8 and TRBJ2-7, with TRBD2 as a possible D gene (5 bases). Germline values: CDR1 SGHVS, CDR2 FQNEAQ. V lost 4 bases and J 2 bases, leaving 12 bases between the germline ends. The CDR3 is 14 amino acids. The CDR3 region is CASSSSGVTYEQYF. CDR3 DNA sequence: TGTGCCAGCAGCTCTTCCGGGGTCACCTACGAGCAGTACTTC.

The rearrangement uses TRBV7-9 and TRBJ2-5; 7 bases are a match to TRBD1. Germline assignment: CDR1 SEHNR and CDR2 FQNEAQ (reference sequence). The junction had 7 bases not matched to a gene; V was cut back by 1 base and J by 2 bases. This CDR3 comprises 16 residues. In DNA, the CDR3 is TGTGCCAGCAGCTTAGGAGACAGGGCCCTTCAAGAGACCCAGTACTTC. The encoded protein is CASSLGDRALQETQYF.

The chain has TRBV2 and TRBJ2-1; D possibly corresponds to TRBD2 (5 bases). Trimming pared 7 bases from V and 2 bases from J, leaving 9 bases between. Germline values: CDR1 SNHLY, CDR2 FYNNEI. The CDR3 is made up of 13 amino acids. The CDR3 region has the DNA TGTGCCAGCAAGCGGACCGCCTACAATGAGCAGTTCTTC. Translation gives CASKRTAYNEQFF.

The rearrangement uses TRBV5-4 and TRBJ2-1; 10 nucleotides match TRBD2. Germline CDR1 is SGHNT and CDR2 is YYREEE (reference sequence). CDR3 length: 15 residues. Trimming cost V 0 bases and J 10 bases; bases outside gene matches: 7. CDR3 loop: CASSLGSGRAYEQFF. For the CDR3, the DNA is TGTGCCAGCAGCTTGGGGAGCGGGAGGGCATACGAGCAGTTCTTC.

J is TRBJ2-1 and V is TRBV19; 7 nucleotides align to TRBD2. J gave up 9 bases and V 1 base, and 6 bases lay outside the gene matches. The CDR3 covers 14 residues. Per the germline V gene, CDR1 is LNHDA and CDR2 is SQIVND (reference sequence). The CDR3 sequence: CASSIARSGGEQFF. CDR3 bases: TGTGCCAGTAGTATAGCCCGGTCGGGGGGTGAGCAGTTCTTC.

V and J are TRBV4-1 and TRBJ2-1; D is possibly TRBD2 (5 bases). Germline V CDR1 and CDR2: MGHRA, YSYEKL. The CDR3 sequence is 15 residues long. The V and J ends lost 4 bases and 2 bases respectively, with 12 bases between them. CDR3 bases: TGCGCCAGCAGCCCCGAGGGTAACCCCTACAATGAGCAGTTCTTC. Its protein product is CASSPEGNPYNEQFF.

This chain links TRBV12-3 or TRBV12-4 with TRBJ1-1; D is ambiguous. V gave up 1 base and J gave up 5 bases, with 8 bases separating them. The CDR3 runs to 13 residues. The CDR3 nucleotides are TGTGCCAGCAGTTTAGGTTTGCGTACTGAAGCTTTCTTT. Translation: CASSLGLRTEAFF.

The chain combines TRBV7-9 with TRBJ2-7; 10 nucleotides match TRBD1. Germline V gene sequence: CDR1 SEHNR, CDR2 FQNEAQ (reference sequence). With V trimmed by 5 bases and J by 8 bases, 12 bases remained unmatched. The CDR3 is 15 amino acids. The CDR3 reads CASSIRQGAYGQQYF. In DNA, the CDR3 is TGTGCCAGCAGCATCCGACAGGGGGCGTACGGCCAGCAGTACTTC.

This chain links TRBV28 with TRBJ1-5; possibly TRBD1 for D (5 bases). There are 18 residues in the CDR3. From germline, CDR1 is MDHEN and CDR2 SYDVKM. The V end lost 6 bases, the J end lost 3 bases, and 24 bases lay between the germline ends. CDR3 DNA: TGTGCCAGCAGCTCGTGGGGCCGGAGGGGAATTAACAATCAGCCCCAGCATTTT. This encodes CASSSWGRRGINNQPQHF.

The chain joins TRBV24-1 to TRBJ1-1; D gene unclear. This CDR3 is built from 13 residues. With 7 bases removed from V and 3 bases from J, the gap between germline ends came to 11 bases. Germline CDR1 KGHDR, CDR2 SFDVKD. As DNA, the CDR3 is TGTGCCACCAGATCTGGCCCTTACACTGAAGCTTTCTTT. It translates to CATRSGPYTEAFF.

The V gene is TRBV24-1, the J gene TRBJ2-1; D is perhaps TRBD1 (6 bases). This CDR3 spans 14 amino acids. V lost 6 bases and J lost 5, with 13 bases in between. Germline CDR1 reads KGHDR; CDR2 reads SFDVKD. CDR3 DNA sequence: TGTGCCACCAGTATGGACAGCGCGCACAATGAGCAGTTCTTC. This translates into CATSMDSAHNEQFF.

The chain combines TRBV2 with TRBJ1-2, with D unresolved. Trimming removed 2 bases from V and 5 bases from J, with 9 bases in between. The CDR3 runs to 13 residues. Germline V gives CDR1 SNHLY, CDR2 FYNNEI. DNA for the CDR3: TGTGCCAGCAGTGAAATCGGACTATATGGCTACACCTTC. Its protein is CASSEIGLYGYTF.

As concerns this clone: Compared with germline, one end of the junction differs, possibly owing to a read error. The V gene is TRBV25-1, the J gene TRBJ2-3; D unresolved. CDR1 and CDR2 from the germline V gene are MGHDK and SYGVNS. The CDR3 is made up of 12 amino acids. The CDR3 DNA sequence: TGTGCCAGCAGTGGATACACAGTTACGCAGTATTTT. Translating gives CASSGYTVTQYF.

The chain carries TRBV5-1 and TRBJ1-2; 9 nucleotides agree with TRBD1. In germline, CDR1 is SGHRS, CDR2 YFSETQ. The CDR3 is 15 residues long. The trim removed 3 bases at V and 6 bases at J, leaving 9 bases unmatched. In DNA form, the CDR3 reads TGCGCCAGCAGCTCGGGACAGGGCGCCCTGGATGGCTACACCTTC. It encodes CASSSGQGALDGYTF.